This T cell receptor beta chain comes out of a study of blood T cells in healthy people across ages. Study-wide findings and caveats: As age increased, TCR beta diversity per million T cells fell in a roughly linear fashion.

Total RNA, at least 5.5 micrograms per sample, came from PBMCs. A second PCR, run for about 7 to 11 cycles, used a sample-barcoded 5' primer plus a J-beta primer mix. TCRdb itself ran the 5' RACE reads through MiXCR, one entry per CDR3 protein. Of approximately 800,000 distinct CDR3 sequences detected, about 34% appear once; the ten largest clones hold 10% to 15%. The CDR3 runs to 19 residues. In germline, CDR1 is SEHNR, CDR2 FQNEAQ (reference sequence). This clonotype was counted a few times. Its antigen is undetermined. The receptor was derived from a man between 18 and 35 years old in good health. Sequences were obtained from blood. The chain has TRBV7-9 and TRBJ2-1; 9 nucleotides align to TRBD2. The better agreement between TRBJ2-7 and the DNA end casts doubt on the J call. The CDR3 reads CASSPIGSGGRSSYNEQYF. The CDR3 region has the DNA TGTGCCAGCAGCCCCATCGGCAGCGGGGGGCGAAGCTCCTACAATGAGCAGTACTTC.